This T cell receptor (beta chain) was documented in a study of cytomegalovirus exposure and HLA in healthy donors. Overall study findings and caveats: Cytomegalovirus status was reportedly diagnosed by the classifier with high specificity and sensitivity. Most of the TCR beta V segments (in an earlier analysis) were productive either about 87% or about 30% of the time.

Notes on this clone: Antigen specificity is unknown.

With 4 bases clipped from V and 2 bases from J, the junction kept 5 bases outside the gene matches. This CDR3 comprises 15 residues. Per the germline V gene, CDR1 is PRHDT and CDR2 is FYEKMQ (reference sequence). In the PCR, 60 Vbeta and 13 Jbeta primers were used. Libraries were prepared by immunoSEQ multiplex PCR; TCRdb keeps only in-frame clonotypes and omits some of them. The table lists roughly 51,000 clones. This chain connects TRBV13 to TRBJ1-5, with TRBD1 matching 7 bases. Sample: PBMCs. This TCR derives from a male donor in good health and CMV-seropositive. The CDR3 coding sequence is TGTGCCAGCAGCTACCGGCAGGGGGGCAATCAGCCCCAGCATTTT. It translates to CASSYRQGGNQPQHF. Drawing the rest from reference TRBV13 and TRBJ1-5, the complete variable domain is AAGVIQSPRHLIKEKRETATLKCYPIPRHDTVYWYQQGPGQDPQFLISFYEKMQSDKGSIPDRFSAQQFSDYHSELNMSSLELGDSALYFCASSYRQGGNQPQHFGDGTRLSIL.